This section outlines one T cell receptor beta chain sequence together with its context. Its antigen is unknown. The input lacks base qualities; no much larger clone sits a single base away. Using the deep immunoSEQ assay, TCR CDR3 regions were amplified from genomic DNA by multiplex PCR. For each cell subset, the extracted genomic DNA was distributed evenly across all wells of several immunoSEQ 96-well plates, and each plate served as one replicate. For sorted subsets, each replicate PCR was loaded with roughly 200 ng genomic DNA, equivalent to 25,000 to 30,000 T cell genomes. Purified libraries were quantified with a Qubit 3.0 fluorometer, sized on a Bioanalyzer 2100, and re-quantified with the KAPA Library Quantification kit. Every immunoSEQ 96-well plate was sequenced on a separate single-read 150-cycle Illumina NextSeq 550 flow cell. Under the source paper's analysis protocol: Because only junctional sequences without quality scores were contained in the immunoSEQ output, filtering matching that applied to full-length reads could not be performed. Sequences were annotated with PyIR, a Python wrapper for IgBLAST v1.9, using IMGT germline references to assign V/J genes and CDR3. Any read was removed if the V/J assignment was weak (E-value above 1e-6), the CDR3 was missing, or the read contained stop codons, out-of-frame junctions, or ambiguous translated residues. A V3J clonotype was defined by an identical inferred V gene, J gene, and CDR3 amino acid sequence. Percentage overlap between repertoires was calculated by dividing the number of shared unique clonotypes by the size of the smaller repertoire. Three approaches were used to assess repertoire richness: RTK rarefaction, the Chao1 estimator, and Recon v2.1 estimates of unobserved clonotypes. Generation probabilities were computed with OLGA for all TCRbeta clonotypes obtained by the gDNA method from several donors. The table was pulled from immuneACCESS by TCRdb, which kept in-frame rearrangements only. Such tables lose some clones; where checked, under half of the loss comes from unresolved V genes, and the rest has no known cause. The V and J calls and clone size come from that table; D and trimming were worked out from the DNA. The sample records more than 2,000,000 clones, roughly nine tenths of which are singletons. The ten largest make up over 0.12% of the sample.

This entry belongs to a study of shared clonotypes between healthy human individuals (dated by TCRdb to 2020 to 2021). The study in broad terms: A couple of women and a few men aged 18 to 49 years were included in the cohort. For each donor, CD4 naive and CD4 memory were each given three plates, CD8 naive was given two plates, and CD8 memory was given one plate. The study deeply sequenced blood TCR repertoires of about 5 healthy adults to estimate repertoire size and the extent of clonotype sharing between individuals. To increase sequencing depth and limit assay-specific biases, different laboratories used diverse techniques to prepare libraries and sequence TCR repertoires. Per donor, leukapheresis produced somewhere between about 0.94 and 10 billion PBMCs. Overall study results and their limits: Pairwise subsampling indicated that sequencing depth was expected to affect the degree of clonotype sharing among donors. Incomplete sequencing was indicated by rarefaction of sorted-subset datasets, despite the large sequencing depth. The genetic and exposure-history diversity represented was limited by the small number of donors. Sampling was restricted to blood, and TCR repertoires in tissues likely differ from the TCR repertoires found in blood. Compared with non-shared clonotypes, the clonotypes found in all four sorted-subset donors had higher generation probabilities. When a few donors were compared, the shared fraction of clonotypes was about 5.4% for naive CD4, over 3% for naive CD8, more than 2% for memory CD4, and roughly 0.4% for memory CD8. Estimated clonotype richness was generally larger for naive than for memory subsets.

The donors were healthy, HIV-negative adults with no recently reported acute infections or vaccinations. Every donor was a Caucasian adult residing in Nashville, Tennessee, USA. CD4+ T cells were enriched by magnetic negative selection; naive cells were then positively selected on CD45RA, and the negative fraction formed the memory subset. Blood was obtained by leukapheresis, after which PBMCs were separated by Ficoll-Histopaque density gradient centrifugation and cryopreserved in liquid nitrogen vapor phase. Analytical flow cytometry was used to check the purity and quantity of every magnetically sorted T cell population. From each sorted fraction, genomic DNA was isolated and quantified by UV absorbance on a Nanodrop 2000c. Sequences SGHAT (CDR1) and FQNNGV (CDR2) are obtained from the germline V gene. Clipping removes 5 bases from V and 7 bases from J, with 12 as the unmatched junction base count. The CDR3 contains 16 residues, cysteine and phenylalanine counted. The retained sequence is limited to the CDR3, 48 bases, with the frame set at the first base.

This sequence originates from a man between 18 and 29 years old in good health. Input material: naive CD4+ T cells sorted from blood. Taken with the paper, the label for cell subset or site translates to: CD45RA+ positively selected. Recombination joined TRBV11-2 with TRBJ2-2, and TRBD2 aligns with 8 junction nucleotides. The sequenced DNA is TGTGCCAGCAGCCAAAGCGGGAGAATCTTTGGCGGGGAGCTGTTTTTT. This encodes CASSQSGRIFGGELFF.